This is a list of T cell receptor beta chains from one sample in a study of T cell responses to AZD1222 COVID-19 vaccine. Produced via immunoSEQ multiplex PCR; TCRdb's table is partial and in-frame only. Here the sample spans 75,000 to 100,000 clones, 80% to 90% being singletons. Sequencing used peripheral blood, obtained on day 0 of AZD1222 vaccination. The receptors shown here come from an adult in good health. Each CDR3 is given with its conserved first and last residue. Each record gives: CDR3 protein, CDR3 DNA, V gene, clone size, J gene, D gene. The D gene is left open where the match is weak. Clone size appears in some rows only: once, few, many, or a class for an expanded clone.

CDR3 protein: CASSPPAGDGNTIYF; CDR3 DNA: TGTGCCAGCTCACCCCCGGCGGGGGACGGAAACACCATATATTTT; V gene: TRBV18; clone size: -; J gene: TRBJ1-3; D gene: -
CDR3 protein: CASTPAPWTENSNQPQHF; CDR3 DNA: TGTGCCAGCACTCCAGCCCCCTGGACAGAAAACAGCAATCAGCCCCAGCATTTT; V gene: TRBV9; clone size: -; J gene: TRBJ1-5; D gene: -
CDR3 protein: CASSPYSGGQETQYF; CDR3 DNA: TGTGCCAGCTCACCCTACTCCGGGGGCCAAGAGACCCAGTACTTC; V gene: TRBV18; clone size: once; J gene: TRBJ2-5; D gene: -
CDR3 protein: CASSTQTFRQKNEQFF; CDR3 DNA: TGCGCCAGCAGCACTCAGACGTTCCGTCAAAAGAATGAGCAGTTCTTC; V gene: TRBV5-1; clone size: -; J gene: TRBJ2-1; D gene: -
CDR3 protein: CASSLGTTGPNYGYTF; CDR3 DNA: TGCGCCAGCAGCTTGGGGACGACAGGGCCGAACTATGGCTACACCTTC; V gene: TRBV5-1; clone size: once; J gene: TRBJ1-2; D gene: TRBD1
CDR3 protein: CASALRVGPISYEQYF; CDR3 DNA: TGTGCTAGTGCCCTAAGAGTCGGACCGATATCCTACGAGCAGTACTTC; V gene: TRBV12-5; clone size: once; J gene: TRBJ2-7; D gene: -
CDR3 protein: CASREGTAPNSPLHF; CDR3 DNA: TGTGCCAGCAGGGAGGGGACGGCTCCTAATTCACCCCTCCACTTT; V gene: TRBV2; clone size: -; J gene: TRBJ1-6; D gene: -
CDR3 protein: CASKREYETQYF; CDR3 DNA: TGTGCCAGCAAGAGGGAATACGAGACCCAGTACTTC; V gene: TRBV28; clone size: -; J gene: TRBJ2-5; D gene: -
CDR3 protein: CAIRVGDDEQYF; CDR3 DNA: TGTGCCATCAGGGTCGGGGACGACGAGCAGTACTTC; V gene: TRBV10-3; clone size: -; J gene: TRBJ2-7; D gene: -
CDR3 protein: CASSLDQNYGYTF; CDR3 DNA: TGTGCCAGCAGCCTGGACCAGAACTATGGCTACACCTTC; V gene: TRBV4-2; clone size: -; J gene: TRBJ1-2; D gene: -
CDR3 protein: CAISEEPSGANVLTF; CDR3 DNA: TGTGCCATCAGTGAGGAGCCCTCTGGGGCCAACGTCCTGACTTTC; V gene: TRBV10-3; clone size: once; J gene: TRBJ2-6; D gene: -
CDR3 protein: CASSPWTGTQPQHF; CDR3 DNA: TGTGCCAGCAGTCCTTGGACAGGGACTCAGCCCCAGCATTTT; V gene: TRBV27; clone size: -; J gene: TRBJ1-5; D gene: TRBD1
CDR3 protein: CASSKVRLAGGRSTDTQYF; CDR3 DNA: TGTGCCAGCAGCAAAGTCCGACTAGCGGGGGGGCGAAGCACAGATACGCAGTATTTT; V gene: TRBV21-1; clone size: -; J gene: TRBJ2-3; D gene: -
CDR3 protein: CASSQGQGNSGNTIYF; CDR3 DNA: TGCGCCAGCAGCCAAGGACAGGGGAACTCTGGAAACACCATATATTTT; V gene: TRBV4-1; clone size: -; J gene: TRBJ1-3; D gene: TRBD1
CDR3 protein: CASSSQGAHYGYTF; CDR3 DNA: TGTGCCAGCAGTTCTCAGGGGGCGCACTATGGCTACACCTTC; V gene: TRBV3-1/TRBV3-2; clone size: -; J gene: TRBJ1-2; D gene: TRBD1
CDR3 protein: CASSQETRSQETQYF; CDR3 DNA: TGTGCCAGCTCACAGGAGACTCGGTCTCAAGAGACCCAGTACTTC; V gene: TRBV18; clone size: -; J gene: TRBJ2-5; D gene: -
CDR3 protein: CASSPGGGPEAFF; CDR3 DNA: TGTGCCAGTAGTCCAGGGGGCGGGCCTGAAGCTTTCTTT; V gene: TRBV19; clone size: -; J gene: TRBJ1-1; D gene: TRBD1
CDR3 protein: CASSQVGLEIMQFF; CDR3 DNA: TGTGCCAGCAGCCAAGTAGGACTAGAAATTATGCAGTTCTTC; V gene: TRBV4-2; clone size: -; J gene: TRBJ2-1; D gene: TRBD2
CDR3 protein: CASSQDDSGFLGAEAFF; CDR3 DNA: TGCGCCAGCAGCCAAGATGATTCTGGCTTCTTAGGCGCTGAAGCTTTCTTT; V gene: TRBV4-3; clone size: -; J gene: TRBJ1-1; D gene: -
CDR3 protein: CSARDVEKLFF; CDR3 DNA: TGCAGTGCTAGGGACGTTGAAAAACTGTTTTTT; V gene: TRBV20-1; clone size: -; J gene: TRBJ1-4; D gene: -
CDR3 protein: CASSVGDALGWGEKLFF; CDR3 DNA: TGTGCCAGCAGCGTAGGAGACGCCCTTGGGTGGGGTGAAAAACTGTTTTTT; V gene: TRBV9; clone size: -; J gene: TRBJ1-4; D gene: -
CDR3 protein: CSVAPGGNTEAFF; CDR3 DNA: TGCAGCGTTGCCCCAGGAGGAAACACTGAAGCTTTCTTT; V gene: TRBV29-1; clone size: -; J gene: TRBJ1-1; D gene: -
CDR3 protein: CASSVAMNTEAFF; CDR3 DNA: TGTGCCAGCAGCGTAGCCATGAACACTGAAGCTTTCTTT; V gene: TRBV9; clone size: -; J gene: TRBJ1-1; D gene: -
CDR3 protein: CAISEFGGPSNQPQHF; CDR3 DNA: TGTGCCATCAGTGAGTTTGGGGGGCCTAGCAATCAGCCCCAGCATTTT; V gene: TRBV10-3; clone size: -; J gene: TRBJ1-5; D gene: -
CDR3 protein: CASSNSPRDSNQPQHF; CDR3 DNA: TGTGCCAGCAGCAACTCACCCAGGGATAGCAATCAGCCCCAGCATTTT; V gene: TRBV5-5; clone size: -; J gene: TRBJ1-5; D gene: -
CDR3 protein: CSAEGTTEAFF; CDR3 DNA: TGCAGCGCCGAGGGGACAACTGAAGCTTTCTTT; V gene: TRBV29-1; clone size: -; J gene: TRBJ1-1; D gene: -
CDR3 protein: CASSPWDDDNQPQHF; CDR3 DNA: TGTGCCAGCAGCCCGTGGGATGATGACAATCAGCCCCAGCATTTT; V gene: TRBV5-5; clone size: -; J gene: TRBJ1-5; D gene: -
CDR3 protein: CASRDRSWPYEQYF; CDR3 DNA: TGTGCCAGCAGGGACAGGTCCTGGCCCTACGAGCAGTACTTC; V gene: TRBV2; clone size: -; J gene: TRBJ2-7; D gene: TRBD1
CDR3 protein: CASSQDPLTSGKTQYF; CDR3 DNA: TGTGCCAGCAGCCAAGATCCCCTGACTAGCGGCAAGACCCAGTACTTC; V gene: TRBV4-2; clone size: -; J gene: TRBJ2-5; D gene: TRBD2